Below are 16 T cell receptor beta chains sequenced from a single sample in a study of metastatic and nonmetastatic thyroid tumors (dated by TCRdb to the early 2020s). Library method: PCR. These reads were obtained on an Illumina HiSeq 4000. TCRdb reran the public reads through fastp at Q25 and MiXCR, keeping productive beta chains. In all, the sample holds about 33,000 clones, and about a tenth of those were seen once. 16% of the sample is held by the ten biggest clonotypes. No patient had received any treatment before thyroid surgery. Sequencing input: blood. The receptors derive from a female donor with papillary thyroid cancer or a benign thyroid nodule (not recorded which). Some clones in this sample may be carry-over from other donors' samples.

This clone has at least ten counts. CDR3 in amino acids: CASSFSDGGGETQYF. The DNA for the CDR3 is TGCGCCAGCAGCTTTTCGGACGGAGGGGGGGAGACCCAGTACTTC. This chain uses TRBV5-1 with TRBJ2-5; D tentatively reads TRBD1 or TRBD2 (6 bases each). This CDR3 has 15 amino acids. Trimming removed 2 bases from V and 5 bases from J, with 16 bases in between. Germline CDR1 and CDR2: SGHRS and YFSETQ.

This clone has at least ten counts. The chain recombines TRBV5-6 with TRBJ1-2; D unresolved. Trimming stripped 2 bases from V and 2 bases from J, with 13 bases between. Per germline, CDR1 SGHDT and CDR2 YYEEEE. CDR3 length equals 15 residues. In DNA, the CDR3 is TGTGCCAGCAGCTTTGGGCAGGCAGTGAACTATGGCTACACCTTC. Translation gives CASSFGQAVNYGYTF.

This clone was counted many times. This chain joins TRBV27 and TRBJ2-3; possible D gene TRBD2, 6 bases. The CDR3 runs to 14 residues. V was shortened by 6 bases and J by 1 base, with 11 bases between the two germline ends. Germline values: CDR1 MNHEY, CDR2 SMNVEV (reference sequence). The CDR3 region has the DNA TGTGCCAGCAGGGGACTGGGCCGCACAGATACGCAGTATTTT. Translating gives CASRGLGRTDTQYF.

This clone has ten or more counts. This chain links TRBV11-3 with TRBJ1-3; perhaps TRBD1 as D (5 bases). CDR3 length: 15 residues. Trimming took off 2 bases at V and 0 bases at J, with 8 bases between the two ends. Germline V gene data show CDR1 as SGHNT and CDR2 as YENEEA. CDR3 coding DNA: TGTGCCAGCAGCTTACAGGGAAGCTCTGGAAACACCATATATTTT. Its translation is CASSLQGSSGNTIYF.

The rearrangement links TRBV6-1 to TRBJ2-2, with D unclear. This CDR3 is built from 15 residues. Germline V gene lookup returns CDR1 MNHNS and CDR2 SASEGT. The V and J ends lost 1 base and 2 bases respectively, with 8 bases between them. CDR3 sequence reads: CASSEVEINTGELFF. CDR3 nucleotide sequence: TGTGCCAGCAGTGAAGTGGAGATAAACACCGGGGAGCTGTTTTTT.

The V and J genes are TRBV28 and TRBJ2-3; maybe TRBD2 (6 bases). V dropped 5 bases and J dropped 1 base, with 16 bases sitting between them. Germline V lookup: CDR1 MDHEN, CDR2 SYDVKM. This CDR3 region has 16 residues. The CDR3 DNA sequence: TGTGCCAGCAGTAGCATGGAGGGTCCAGGCACAGATACGCAGTATTTT. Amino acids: CASSSMEGPGTDTQYF.

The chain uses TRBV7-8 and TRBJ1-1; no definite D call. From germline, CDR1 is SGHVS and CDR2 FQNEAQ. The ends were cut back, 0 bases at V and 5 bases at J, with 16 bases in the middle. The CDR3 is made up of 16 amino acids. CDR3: CASSLALGSFSTEAFF. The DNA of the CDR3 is TGTGCCAGCAGCTTAGCGCTTGGCAGCTTTAGTACTGAAGCTTTCTTT.

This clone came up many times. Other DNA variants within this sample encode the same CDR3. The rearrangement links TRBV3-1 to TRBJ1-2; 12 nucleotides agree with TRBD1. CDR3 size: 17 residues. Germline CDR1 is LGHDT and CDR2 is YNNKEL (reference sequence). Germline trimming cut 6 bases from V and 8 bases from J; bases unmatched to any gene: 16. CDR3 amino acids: CASSRADPGQGAGGYTF. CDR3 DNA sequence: TGTGCCAGCAGTAGAGCGGACCCGGGACAGGGGGCGGGGGGCTACACCTTC.

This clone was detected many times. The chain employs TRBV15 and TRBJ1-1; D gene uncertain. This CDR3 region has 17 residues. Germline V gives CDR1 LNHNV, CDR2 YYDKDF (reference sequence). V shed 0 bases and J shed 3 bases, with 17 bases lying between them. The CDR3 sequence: CATSRDLPRLSHTEAFF. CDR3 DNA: TGTGCCACCAGCAGAGATCTCCCCCGTCTGTCCCACACTGAAGCTTTCTTT.

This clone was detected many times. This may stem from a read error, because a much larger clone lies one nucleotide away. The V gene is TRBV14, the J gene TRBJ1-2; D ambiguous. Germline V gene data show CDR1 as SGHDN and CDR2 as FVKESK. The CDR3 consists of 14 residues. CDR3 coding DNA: TGTGCCAGCAGCCAAGGGGAGGCAGACTATAGCTACACCTTC. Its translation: CASSQGEADYSYTF. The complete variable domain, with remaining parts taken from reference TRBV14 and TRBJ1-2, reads EAGVTQFPSHSVIEKGQTVTLRCDPISGHDNLYWYRRVMGKEIKFLLHFVKESKQDESGMPNNRFLAERTGGTYSTLKVQPAELEDSGVYFCASSQGEADYSYTFGSGTRLTVV.

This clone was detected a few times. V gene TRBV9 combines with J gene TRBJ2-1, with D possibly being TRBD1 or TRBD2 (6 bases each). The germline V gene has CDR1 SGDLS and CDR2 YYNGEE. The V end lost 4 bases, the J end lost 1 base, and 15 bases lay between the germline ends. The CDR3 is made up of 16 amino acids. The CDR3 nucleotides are TGTGCCAGCAGCAGGGGGGCGGGCGGTTCCTACAATGAGCAGTTCTTC. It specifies CASSRGAGGSYNEQFF.

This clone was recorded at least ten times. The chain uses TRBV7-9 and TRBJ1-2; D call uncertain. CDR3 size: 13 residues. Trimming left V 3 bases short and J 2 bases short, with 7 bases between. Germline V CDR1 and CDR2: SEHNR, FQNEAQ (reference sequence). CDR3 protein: CASSFGRNYGYTF. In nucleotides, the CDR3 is TGTGCCAGCAGCTTTGGACGGAACTATGGCTACACCTTC. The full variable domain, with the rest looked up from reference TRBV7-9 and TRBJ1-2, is DTGVSQNPRHKITKRGQNVTFRCDPISEHNRLYWYRQTLGQGPEFLTYFQNEAQLEKSRLLSDRFSAERPKGSFSTLEIQRTEQGDSAMYLCASSFGRNYGYTFGSGTRLTVV.

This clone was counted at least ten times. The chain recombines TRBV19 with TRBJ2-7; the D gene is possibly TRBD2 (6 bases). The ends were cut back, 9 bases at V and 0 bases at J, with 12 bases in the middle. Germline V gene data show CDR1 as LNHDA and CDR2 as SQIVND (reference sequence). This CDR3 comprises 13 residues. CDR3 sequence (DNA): TGTGCCAGCCGGGACTTAAACTCCTACGAGCAGTACTTC. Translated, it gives CASRDLNSYEQYF.

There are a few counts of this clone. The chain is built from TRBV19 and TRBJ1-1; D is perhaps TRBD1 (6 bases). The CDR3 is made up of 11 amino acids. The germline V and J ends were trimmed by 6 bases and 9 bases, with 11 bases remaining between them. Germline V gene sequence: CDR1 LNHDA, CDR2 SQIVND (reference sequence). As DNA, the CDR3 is TGTGCCAGTAGCGGGGGCCTTCAAGCTTTCTTT. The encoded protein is CASSGGLQAFF.

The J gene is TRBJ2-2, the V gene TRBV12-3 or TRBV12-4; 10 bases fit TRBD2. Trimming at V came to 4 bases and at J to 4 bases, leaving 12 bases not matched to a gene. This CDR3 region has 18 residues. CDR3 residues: CASSSISGRALGTGELFF. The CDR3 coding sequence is TGTGCCAGCAGTTCAATAAGCGGGAGGGCCTTGGGCACCGGGGAGCTGTTTTTT.

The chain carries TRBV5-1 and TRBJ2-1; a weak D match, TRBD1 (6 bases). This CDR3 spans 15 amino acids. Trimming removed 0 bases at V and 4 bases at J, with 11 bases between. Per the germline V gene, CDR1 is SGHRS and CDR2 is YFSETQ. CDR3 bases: TGCGCCAGCAGCTTGGACGTAGGGGGATACAATGAGCAGTTCTTC. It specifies CASSLDVGGYNEQFF.